The entry below describes one TCR beta chain. Its specificity is not known. The repertoire was sequenced with immunoSEQ multiplex PCR; TCRdb's copy has only in-frame clones and lacks some. The table includes roughly 95,000 clones, roughly 90% detected once. The data were obtained in a study of T cell responses to AZD1222 COVID-19 vaccine. Study-wide findings and caveats: Repertoires were collected only later (after the peak T cell response had occurred). Clonal diversity was possibly underestimated; the donors were predominantly white British and more often female.

CDR3 size: 13 residues. Germline V gene sequence: CDR1 LGHDT, CDR2 YNNKEL (reference sequence). The ends lost 8 bases at V and 5 bases at J; junction bases unmatched: 8. The sequences come from peripheral blood, collected on day 0 of AZD1222 vaccination. This clonotype was sampled from an adult in good health. The V call is TRBV3-1 (or the pseudogene TRBV3-2), the J call TRBJ1-1; the match to TRBD1 covers 7 bases. The CDR3 DNA reads as TGTGCCAGCCGGGGTACACAGGGGACTGAAGCTTTCTTT. Translation gives CASRGTQGTEAFF.